This TCR beta chain derives from a study of T-cell reconstitution after alpha-beta-depleted transplantation in children. The table lists this clonotype with a few counts. Its antigen is unidentified. Unique molecular identifiers were used in preparing the TCRbeta library. TCRdb ran MiXCR on the PCR reads and lists one entry per CDR3 protein. The profile shows almost 250,000 distinct CDR3 sequences, 25% of them singletons. The CDR3 sequence is 14 residues long. From germline, CDR1 is SQVTM and CDR2 ANQGSEA. V shed 5 bases and J 4 bases; nucleotides not matched to a gene: 6. Study-wide points: T-cell counts and diversity at one year following transplant were attributed mainly to newly produced T cells. The study reportedly traced alpha-beta T cells about two months after transplant to several hundred expanded graft clones.

V gene TRBV29-1 combines with J gene TRBJ2-1; 9 bases map to TRBD2. Sequencing was performed on PBMCs, taken before TCRalphabeta/CD19-depleted stem cell transplant. This sequence originates from a girl aged 2 to 9 with Fanconi anemia, due to receive a stem cell transplant. DNA for the CDR3: TGCAGCGTTTCGACTAGCGGTCTATACAATGAGCAGTTCTTC. The encoded protein is CSVSTSGLYNEQFF.